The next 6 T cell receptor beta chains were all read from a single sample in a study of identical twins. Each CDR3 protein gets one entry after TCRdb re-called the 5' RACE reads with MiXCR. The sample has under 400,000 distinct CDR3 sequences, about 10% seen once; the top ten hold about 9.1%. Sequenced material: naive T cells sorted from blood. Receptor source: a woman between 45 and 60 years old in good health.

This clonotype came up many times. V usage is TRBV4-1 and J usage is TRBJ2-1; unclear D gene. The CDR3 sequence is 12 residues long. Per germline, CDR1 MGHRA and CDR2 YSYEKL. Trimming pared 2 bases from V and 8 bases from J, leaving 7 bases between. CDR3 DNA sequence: TGCGCCAGCAGCCAAAGTAGGGATGAGCAGTTCTTC. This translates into CASSQSRDEQFF.

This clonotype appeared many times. The CDR3 sequence is CASSLELAERETQYF. CDR3 bases: TGTGCCAGCAGCTTAGAACTAGCGGAGAGAGAGACCCAGTACTTC. The rearrangement uses TRBV11-2 and TRBJ2-5, with 8 bases identical to TRBD2. The ends lost 0 bases at V and 4 bases at J; junction bases unmatched: 4. The germline V gene encodes CDR1 SGHAT and CDR2 FQNNGV. The CDR3 is 15 amino acids.

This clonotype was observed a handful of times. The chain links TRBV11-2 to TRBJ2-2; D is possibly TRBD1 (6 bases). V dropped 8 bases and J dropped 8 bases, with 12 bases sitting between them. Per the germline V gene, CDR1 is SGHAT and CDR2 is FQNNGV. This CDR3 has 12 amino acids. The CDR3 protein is CASLGARGELFF. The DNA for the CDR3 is TGTGCCAGCCTGGGGGCCAGGGGGGAGCTGTTTTTT.

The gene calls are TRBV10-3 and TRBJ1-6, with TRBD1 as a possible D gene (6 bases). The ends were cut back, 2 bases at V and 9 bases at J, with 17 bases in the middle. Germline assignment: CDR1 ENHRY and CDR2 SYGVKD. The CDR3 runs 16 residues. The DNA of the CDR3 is TGTGCCATCAGTGAGGCGATGGTAGGGGGGAGTTCACCCCTCCACTTT. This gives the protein CAISEAMVGGSSPLHF.

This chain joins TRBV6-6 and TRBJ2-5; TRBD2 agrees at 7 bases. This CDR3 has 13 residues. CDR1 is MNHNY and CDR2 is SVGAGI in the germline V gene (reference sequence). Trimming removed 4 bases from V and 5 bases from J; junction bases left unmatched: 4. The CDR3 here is CASSSVLAETQYF. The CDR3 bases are TGTGCCAGCAGTTCGGTACTAGCGGAGACCCAGTACTTC.

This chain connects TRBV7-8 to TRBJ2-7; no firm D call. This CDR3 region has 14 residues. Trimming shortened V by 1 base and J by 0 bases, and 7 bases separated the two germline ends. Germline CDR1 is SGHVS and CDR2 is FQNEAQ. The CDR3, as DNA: TGTGCCAGCAGCTTAGTCGGATACTCCTACGAGCAGTACTTC. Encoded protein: CASSLVGYSYEQYF.